This is a list of T cell receptor beta chains from one sample in a study of T-cell reconstitution after alpha-beta-depleted transplantation in children. MiXCR was run by TCRdb on the PCR reads, yielding one entry per CDR3 protein. Of fewer than 400,000 distinct CDR3 sequences in the sample, around 21% were seen once. The sample here was PBMCs from the stem cell graft donor, taken from the stem cell graft. The receptor set was obtained from a human donor who donated a stem cell graft to a child with acute myeloid leukemia. The CDR3 runs from the conserved cysteine through the conserved F or W. A D gene is named only where the DNA matches it firmly. Clone size, where shown, is once, few, many, or a class for clones that have expanded.

D,V,J,size,DNA,CDR3
TRBD2,TRBV15,TRBJ2-3,-,TGTGCCACCAGCGAAGCGGGAGGGCCAAGGACAGATACGCAGTATTTT,CATSEAGGPRTDTQYF
-,TRBV20-1,TRBJ1-5,few,TGCAGTGCTAGGGTCACGGGGGGCTTACGCAATCAGCCCCAGCATTTT,CSARVTGGLRNQPQHF
-,TRBV29-1,TRBJ2-1,many,TGCAGCGTTGTAGAGTCCGTCAACCCCTACAATGAGCAGTTCTTC,CSVVESVNPYNEQFF
-,TRBV4-1,TRBJ2-7,few,TGCGCCAGCAGCGTTATCGGGGACACCTCCTACGAGCAGTACTTC,CASSVIGDTSYEQYF
TRBD1,TRBV27,TRBJ2-5,-,TGTGCCAGCAGATGGACAGGGGGCGGGGAGACCCAGTACTTC,CASRWTGGGETQYF
-,TRBV4-2,TRBJ1-5,-,TGTGCCAGCAGCCAAGACAGGACCGGAGAGCCCCAGCATTTT,CASSQDRTGEPQHF
-,TRBV3-1,TRBJ2-1,-,TGTGCCAGCAGCCAAGGGGCTGGGACTGAAAACAATGAGCAGTTCTTC,CASSQGAGTENNEQFF
-,TRBV7-6,TRBJ2-5,-,TGTGCCAGCAGCCCGGCGACCGAGACCCAGTACTTC,CASSPATETQYF
TRBD1,TRBV29-1,TRBJ1-1,-,TGCAGCGTTGACGGACAGGGAAAGACTGAAGCTTTCTTT,CSVDGQGKTEAFF
-,TRBV20-1,TRBJ2-1,many,TGCAGTGCTAGAGCGGGGGGCTATGAGCAGTTCTTC,CSARAGGYEQFF
-,TRBV9,TRBJ2-1,few,TGTGCCAGCAGCGTAGTTAGCAATGAGCAGTTCTTC,CASSVVSNEQFF
-,TRBV21-1,TRBJ2-1,-,TGTGCCTGGAACAGGGCACAGCAGTTCTTC,CAWNRAQQFF
TRBD2,TRBV2,TRBJ2-1,few,TGTGCCAGCACCCCTAGCGGGACGACCTACAATGAGCAGTTCTTC,CASTPSGTTYNEQFF
-,TRBV6-1,TRBJ1-4,few,TGTGCCAGCTCAAAGAACGTTCTGCCGTTTGAAAAACTGTTTTTT,CASSKNVLPFEKLFF
TRBD1,TRBV7-2,TRBJ1-4,-,TGTGCCAGCAGCCCAGCCCAGACCCGACAGGGCGAAAAACTGTTTTTT,CASSPAQTRQGEKLFF
TRBD2,TRBV4-1,TRBJ2-1,-,TGCGCCAGCAGCCAAGTCTTTAGCGGGAAGGGTTTAGAGCAGTTCTTC,CASSQVFSGKGLEQFF
TRBD2,TRBV10-3,TRBJ2-1,-,TGTGCCATCAGCAAACTAGCGGATGCTTACAATGAGCAGTTCTTC,CAISKLADAYNEQFF
TRBD1,TRBV7-3,TRBJ2-7,once,TGTGCCAGCAGCTTAGCCCGGGACAGGGTAGGATACGAGCAGTACTTC,CASSLARDRVGYEQYF
TRBD2,TRBV5-1,TRBJ2-7,few,TGCGCCAGCAGCCTAACAAGGACTAGCGGGAGTGCCTACGAGCAGTACTTC,CASSLTRTSGSAYEQYF
-,TRBV21-1,TRBJ2-1,-,TGTGCCAGCAGCAAAGAGCAGCCCACGGGAGTCGAGCAGTTCTTC,CASSKEQPTGVEQFF
TRBD1,TRBV5-1,TRBJ1-1,few,TGCGCCAGCAGCTTACAGGGGGCCTACACTGAAGCTTTCTTT,CASSLQGAYTEAFF
TRBD1,TRBV5-1,TRBJ1-2,-,TGCGCCAGCGACGCAGGGGGCGCGGGGTCTAACTATGGCTACACCTTC,CASDAGGAGSNYGYTF
-,TRBV20-1,TRBJ2-3,many,TGCAGTGCCAAGAGGGCCGGGACTGCAGATACGCAGTATTTT,CSAKRAGTADTQYF
-,TRBV4-3,TRBJ2-3,-,TGCGCCAGCAGCCAAGAAGGCGGCAGGGGGGGCACAGATACGCAGTATTTT,CASSQEGGRGGTDTQYF
-,TRBV12-5,TRBJ1-1,-,TGTGCTAGTGGTTCACAGGAGGCTCCGACTGAATTTAAAAAGAACACTGAAGCTTTCTTT,CASGSQEAPTEFKKNTEAFF
TRBD1,TRBV29-1,TRBJ2-1,many,TGCAGCGCCCCTCTTGGGGCAGGGGGCGGGAATGAGCAGTTCTTC,CSAPLGAGGGNEQFF
-,TRBV20-1,TRBJ2-7,-,TGCAGTGCTAGAGCCCAGACTGAGAGGAAGTACTTC,CSARAQTERKYF
TRBD2,TRBV20-1,TRBJ2-7,many,TGCAGTGCTTACACCGGGACTAGCGGATTCTACGAGCAGTACTTC,CSAYTGTSGFYEQYF
-,TRBV15,TRBJ2-7,-,TGTGCCACCAGCACCACGCCCGGGACATCCTACGAGCAGTACTTC,CATSTTPGTSYEQYF
-,TRBV6-1,TRBJ2-7,-,TGTGCCAGCAGTGTGGGGGACATTGAGCAGTACTTC,CASSVGDIEQYF
-,TRBV12-3/TRBV12-4,TRBJ2-3,-,TGTGCCAGCTGTGGGGGGAGTTGGGGAACAGATACGCAGTATTTT,CASCGGSWGTDTQYF
-,TRBV6-5,TRBJ1-1,few,TGTGCCAGCAGTTACTCGAGCCCCCCCGCTGGGGCTGAAGCTTTCTTT,CASSYSSPPAGAEAFF
TRBD2,TRBV6-1,TRBJ2-7,-,TGTGCCAGCAGTGAAGTAACGGGAGCGGGGGAGCAGTACTTC,CASSEVTGAGEQYF
TRBD2,TRBV20-1,TRBJ2-1,many,TGCAGTGCTAGCTCTGGCGGGAGGGCCGGCAATGAGCAGTTCTTC,CSASSGGRAGNEQFF
TRBD1,TRBV4-2,TRBJ2-6,-,TGTGCCAGCAGCCTTGTGACAGGGGGTACCTCTGGGGCCAACGTCCTGACTTTC,CASSLVTGGTSGANVLTF
-,TRBV4-1,TRBJ1-5,few,TGCGCCAGCAGCCCCAGGGATTATAGCAATCAGCCCCAGCATTTT,CASSPRDYSNQPQHF
TRBD2,TRBV12-3/TRBV12-4,TRBJ2-2,-,TGTGCCAGCCGGACCGGGACTAGCGACACCGGGGAGCTGTTTTTT,CASRTGTSDTGELFF
-,TRBV12-3/TRBV12-4,TRBJ1-5,-,TGTGCCAGCAGTCGACAGTACGATCAGCCCCAGCATTTT,CASSRQYDQPQHF
-,TRBV28,TRBJ2-1,few,TGTGCCAGCAGTTTGTACCGACACTACAATGAGCAGTTCTTC,CASSLYRHYNEQFF
-,TRBV29-1,TRBJ2-1,few,TGCAGCGTTGATGGGGGCTGGGCGGGGTACAATGAGCAGTTCTTC,CSVDGGWAGYNEQFF
-,TRBV12-3/TRBV12-4,TRBJ1-1,-,TGTGCCAGCAGTTTCACCGCCAGGGTCACTGAAGCTTTCTTT,CASSFTARVTEAFF